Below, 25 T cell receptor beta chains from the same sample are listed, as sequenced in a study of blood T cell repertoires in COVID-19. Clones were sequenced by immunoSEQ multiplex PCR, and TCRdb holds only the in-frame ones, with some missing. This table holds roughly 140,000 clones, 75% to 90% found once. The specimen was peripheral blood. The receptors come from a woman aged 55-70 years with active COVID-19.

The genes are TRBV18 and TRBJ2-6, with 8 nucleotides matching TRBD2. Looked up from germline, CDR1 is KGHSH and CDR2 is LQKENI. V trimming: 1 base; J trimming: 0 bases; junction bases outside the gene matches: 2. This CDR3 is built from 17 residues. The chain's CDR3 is CASSPQRGSSGANVLTF. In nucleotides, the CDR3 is TGTGCCAGCTCACCACAGCGGGGGAGCTCTGGGGCCAACGTCCTGACTTTC.

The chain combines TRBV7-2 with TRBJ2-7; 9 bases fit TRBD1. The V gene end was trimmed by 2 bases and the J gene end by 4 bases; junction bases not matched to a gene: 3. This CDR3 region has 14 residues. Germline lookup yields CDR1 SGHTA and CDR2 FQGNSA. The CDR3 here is CASSLLGQGYEQYF. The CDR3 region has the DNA TGTGCCAGCAGCTTACTCGGACAGGGGTACGAGCAGTACTTC. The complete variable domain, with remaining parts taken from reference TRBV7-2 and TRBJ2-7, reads GAGVSQSPSNKVTEKGKDVELRCDPISGHTALYWYRQSLGQGLEFLIYFQGNSAPDKSGLPSDRFSAERTGGSVSTLTIQRTQQEDSAVYLCASSLLGQGYEQYFGPGTRLTVT.

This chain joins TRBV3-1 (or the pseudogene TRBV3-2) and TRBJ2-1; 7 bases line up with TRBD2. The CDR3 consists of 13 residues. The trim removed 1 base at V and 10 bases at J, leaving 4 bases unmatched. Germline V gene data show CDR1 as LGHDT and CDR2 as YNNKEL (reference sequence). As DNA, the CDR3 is TGTGCCAGCAGCCAAGTGGTGGGAGGGGAGCAGTTCTTC. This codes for CASSQVVGGEQFF.

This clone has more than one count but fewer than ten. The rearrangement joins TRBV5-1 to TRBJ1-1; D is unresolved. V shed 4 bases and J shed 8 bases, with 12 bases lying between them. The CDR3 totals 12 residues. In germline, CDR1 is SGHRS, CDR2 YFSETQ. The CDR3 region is CASSPPVVEAFF. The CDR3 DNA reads TGCGCCAGCAGCCCCCCAGTCGTAGAAGCTTTCTTT.

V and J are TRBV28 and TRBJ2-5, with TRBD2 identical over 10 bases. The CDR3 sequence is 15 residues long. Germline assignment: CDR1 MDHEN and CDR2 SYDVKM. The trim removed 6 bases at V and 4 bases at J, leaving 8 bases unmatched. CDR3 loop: CASRSLAGVGETQYF. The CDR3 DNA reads TGTGCCAGCAGGTCCCTAGCGGGAGTAGGAGAGACCCAGTACTTC.

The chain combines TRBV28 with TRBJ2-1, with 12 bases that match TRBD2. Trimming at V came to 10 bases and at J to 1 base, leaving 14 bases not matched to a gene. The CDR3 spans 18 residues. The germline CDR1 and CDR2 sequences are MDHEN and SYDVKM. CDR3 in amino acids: CATQLAGGSPRSYNEQFF. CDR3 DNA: TGTGCCACCCAGCTAGCGGGAGGGTCCCCTCGATCCTACAATGAGCAGTTCTTC.

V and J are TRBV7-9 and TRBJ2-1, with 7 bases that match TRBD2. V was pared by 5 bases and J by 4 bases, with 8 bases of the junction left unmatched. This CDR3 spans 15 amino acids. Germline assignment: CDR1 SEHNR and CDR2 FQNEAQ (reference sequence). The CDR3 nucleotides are TGTGCCAGCAGCCCTAGCGGATCCACTTACAATGAGCAGTTCTTC. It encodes CASSPSGSTYNEQFF.

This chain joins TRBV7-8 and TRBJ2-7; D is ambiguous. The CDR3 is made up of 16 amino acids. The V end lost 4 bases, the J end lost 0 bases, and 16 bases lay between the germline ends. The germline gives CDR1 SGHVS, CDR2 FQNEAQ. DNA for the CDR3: TGTGCCAGCAGCTCCCAACGGGTGCGTACCTCCTACGAGCAGTACTTC. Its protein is CASSSQRVRTSYEQYF.

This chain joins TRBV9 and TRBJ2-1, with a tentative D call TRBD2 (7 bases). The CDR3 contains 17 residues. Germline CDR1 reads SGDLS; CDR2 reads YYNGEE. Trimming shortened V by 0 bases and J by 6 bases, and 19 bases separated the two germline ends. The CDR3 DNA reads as TGTGCCAGCAGCGTAGGTCCCCAGGGGACTACCTTCAATGAGCAGTTCTTC. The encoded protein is CASSVGPQGTTFNEQFF.

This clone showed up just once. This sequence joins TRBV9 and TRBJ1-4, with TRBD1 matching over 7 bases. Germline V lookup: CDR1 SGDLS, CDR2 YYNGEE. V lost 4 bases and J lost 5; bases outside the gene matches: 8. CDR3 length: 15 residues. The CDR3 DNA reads TGTGCCAGCAGCCTAGGGGACAGACAAAATGAAAAACTGTTTTTT. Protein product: CASSLGDRQNEKLFF.

CDR3: CASSVGSGRDEQYF. The DNA for the CDR3 is TGTGCCAGCAGCGTAGGGTCCGGGAGGGACGAGCAGTACTTC. The V and J genes are TRBV9 and TRBJ2-7; TRBD2 agrees at 8 bases. There are 14 residues in the CDR3. Unmatched junction bases numbered 4, after V lost 0 bases and J lost 5 bases. The germline gives CDR1 SGDLS, CDR2 YYNGEE.

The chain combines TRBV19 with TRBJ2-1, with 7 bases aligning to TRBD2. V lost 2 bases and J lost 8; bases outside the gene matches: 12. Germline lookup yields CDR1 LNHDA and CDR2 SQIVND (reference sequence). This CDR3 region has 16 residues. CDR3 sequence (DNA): TGTGCCAGTAGTATACGACCCCCCGGGAGGTTGGATGAGCAGTTCTTC. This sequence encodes CASSIRPPGRLDEQFF.

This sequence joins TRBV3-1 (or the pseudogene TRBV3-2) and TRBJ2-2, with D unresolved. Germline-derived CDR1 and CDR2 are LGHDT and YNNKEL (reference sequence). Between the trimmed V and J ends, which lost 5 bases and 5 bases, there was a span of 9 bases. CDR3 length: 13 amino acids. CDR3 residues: CASSSRQTGELFF. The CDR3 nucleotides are TGTGCCAGCAGCTCTAGGCAGACCGGGGAGCTGTTTTTT.

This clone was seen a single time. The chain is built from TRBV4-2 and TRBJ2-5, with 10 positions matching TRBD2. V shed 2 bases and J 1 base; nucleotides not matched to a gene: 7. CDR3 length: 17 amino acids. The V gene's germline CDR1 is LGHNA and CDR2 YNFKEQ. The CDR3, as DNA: TGTGCCAGCAGCCAATCGGCTAGCGGGAGCCTCCAAGAGACCCAGTACTTC. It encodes CASSQSASGSLQETQYF.

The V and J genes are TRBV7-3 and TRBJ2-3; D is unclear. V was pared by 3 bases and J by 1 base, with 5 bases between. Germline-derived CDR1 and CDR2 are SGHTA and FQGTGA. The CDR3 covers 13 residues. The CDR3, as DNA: TGTGCCAGCAGCTTTCCGGGCACAGATACGCAGTATTTT. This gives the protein CASSFPGTDTQYF.

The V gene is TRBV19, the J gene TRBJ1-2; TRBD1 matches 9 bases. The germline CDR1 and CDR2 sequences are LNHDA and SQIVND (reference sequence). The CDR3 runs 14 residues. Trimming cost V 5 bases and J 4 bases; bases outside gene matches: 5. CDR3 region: CASSPDRGPYGYTF. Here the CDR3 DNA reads TGTGCCAGTAGTCCGGACAGGGGCCCCTATGGCTACACCTTC.

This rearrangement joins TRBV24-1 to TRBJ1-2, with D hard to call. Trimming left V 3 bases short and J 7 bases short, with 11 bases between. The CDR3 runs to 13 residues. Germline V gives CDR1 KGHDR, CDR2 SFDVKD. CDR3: CATSDRRPGGYTF. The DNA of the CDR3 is TGTGCCACCAGTGATCGTCGACCGGGTGGCTACACCTTC.

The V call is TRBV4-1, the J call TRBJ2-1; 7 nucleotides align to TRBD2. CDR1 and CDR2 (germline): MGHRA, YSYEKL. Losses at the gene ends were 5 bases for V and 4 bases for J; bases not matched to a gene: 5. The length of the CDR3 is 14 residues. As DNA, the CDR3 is TGCGCCAGCAGCGGCCAGCGGGAATACAATGAGCAGTTCTTC. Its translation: CASSGQREYNEQFF.

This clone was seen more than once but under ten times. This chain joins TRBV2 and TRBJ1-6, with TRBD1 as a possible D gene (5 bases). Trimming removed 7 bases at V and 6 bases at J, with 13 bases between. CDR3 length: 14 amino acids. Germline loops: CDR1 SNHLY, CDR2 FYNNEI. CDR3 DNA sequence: TGTGCCAGCACTCCGGCAGGGTTTAATTCACCCCTCCACTTT. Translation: CASTPAGFNSPLHF.

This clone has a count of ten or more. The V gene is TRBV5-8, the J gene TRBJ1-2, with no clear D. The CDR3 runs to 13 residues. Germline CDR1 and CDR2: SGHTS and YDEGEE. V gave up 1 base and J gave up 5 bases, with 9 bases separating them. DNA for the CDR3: TGTGCCAGCAGCTTGAGCATGCGATATGGCTACACCTTC. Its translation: CASSLSMRYGYTF.

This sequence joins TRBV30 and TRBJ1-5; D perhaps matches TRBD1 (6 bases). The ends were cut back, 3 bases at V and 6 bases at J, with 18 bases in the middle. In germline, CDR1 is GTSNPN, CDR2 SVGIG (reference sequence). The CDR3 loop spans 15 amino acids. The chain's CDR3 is CAWSSSSAGVQPQHF. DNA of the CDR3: TGTGCCTGGAGCTCTTCGTCGGCAGGGGTTCAGCCCCAGCATTTT.

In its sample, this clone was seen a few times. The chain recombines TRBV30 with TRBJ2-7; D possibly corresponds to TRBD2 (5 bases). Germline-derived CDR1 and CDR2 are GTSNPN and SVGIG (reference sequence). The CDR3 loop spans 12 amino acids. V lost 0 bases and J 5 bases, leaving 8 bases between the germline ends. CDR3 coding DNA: TGTGCCTGGAGTGTAGGAGGTCACGAGCAGTACTTC. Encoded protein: CAWSVGGHEQYF.

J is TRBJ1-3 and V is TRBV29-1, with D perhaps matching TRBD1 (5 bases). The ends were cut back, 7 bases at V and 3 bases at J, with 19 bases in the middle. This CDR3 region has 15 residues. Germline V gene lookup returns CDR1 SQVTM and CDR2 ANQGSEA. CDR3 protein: CSAQDVGGYGNTIYF. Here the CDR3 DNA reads TGCAGCGCCCAAGACGTTGGGGGGTATGGAAACACCATATATTTT. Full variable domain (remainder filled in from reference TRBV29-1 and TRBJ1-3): SAVISQKPSRDICQRGTSLTIQCQVDSQVTMMFWYRQQPGQSLTLIATANQGSEATYESGFVIDKFPISRPNLTFSTLTVSNMSPEDSSIYLCSAQDVGGYGNTIYFGEGSWLTVV.

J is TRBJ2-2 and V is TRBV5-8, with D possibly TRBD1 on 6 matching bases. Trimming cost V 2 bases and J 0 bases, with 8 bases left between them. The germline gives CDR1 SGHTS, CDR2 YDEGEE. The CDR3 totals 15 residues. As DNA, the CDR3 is TGTGCCAGCAGCTTTGGGACATCGAACACCGGGGAGCTGTTTTTT. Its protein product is CASSFGTSNTGELFF.

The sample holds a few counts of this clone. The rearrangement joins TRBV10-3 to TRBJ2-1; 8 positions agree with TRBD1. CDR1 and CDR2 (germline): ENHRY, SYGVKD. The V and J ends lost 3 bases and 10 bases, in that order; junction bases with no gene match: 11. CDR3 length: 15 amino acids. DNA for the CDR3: TGTGCCATCAGTGAAGGGACAGGAGGAGCGAACGAGCAGTTCTTC. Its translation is CAISEGTGGANEQFF.